This entry is about one T cell receptor (beta chain). The antigen is unknown. J was trimmed by 6 bases and V by 8 bases; bases with no gene match: 3. This CDR3 comprises 12 residues. CDR1 is LNHDA and CDR2 is SQIVND in the germline V gene (reference sequence). PCR primers comprised 60 Vbeta and 13 Jbeta primers. Profiling relied on immunoSEQ multiplex PCR, and the TCRdb table lists in-frame clones only, not all of them. The sample consists of approximately 130,000 clones, roughly four fifths of them appearing once. While unrecorded immune exposures were likely, the donors were nominally healthy when sampled. This sample stems from a study of cytomegalovirus exposure and HLA in healthy donors. Whole-study context: Early released data had about 80 million unique TCRs, all coming from HLA-typed donors. Study observations and caveats: A later analysis linked a missense variant in DCLRE1C to the trimming of TCR beta V and J genes.

The rearrangement links TRBV19 to TRBJ2-2; 7 bases fit TRBD1. This sequence originates from a girl aged 2 to 9 in good health and CMV-seronegative. Sequenced input: PBMCs. In DNA, the CDR3 is TGTGCCAGTGGCCAGGGGGCCGGGGAGCTGTTTTTT. Protein product: CASGQGAGELFF.